This T cell receptor (beta chain) was identified during a study of Graves' ophthalmopathy and Graves' hyperthyroidism. This CDR3 contains 11 residues. Germline lookup yields CDR1 DFQATT and CDR2 SNEGSKA (reference sequence). V shed 5 bases and J shed 3 bases, with 5 bases lying between them. Amplifying from RNA transcripts, the study obtained TCR beta CDR3 regions. In the first round, RT-PCR was carried out with HTBI primers, and a multiplex PCR formed the second round. MiXCR, run by TCRdb on the multiplex PCR reads, gives a single entry per CDR3 protein. The profile covers some 1.1 million distinct CDR3 sequences, with about 36% appearing a single time and roughly 11% taken by the ten largest.

Sequenced sample: peripheral blood or thyroid tissue (not recorded which). The chain uses TRBV20-1 and TRBJ1-3; D is uncertain. The clonotype was recovered from an adult man with Graves' hyperthyroidism. CDR3 bases: TGCAGTGCTCCCGATGGAAACACCATATATTTT. Residues: CSAPDGNTIYF.